The following is a TCR beta chain sequence with its context. Its antigen is unknown. The sample belongs to a study of response to subunit inactivated influenza vaccine. Study findings and constraints: Authors suggested each seasonal influenza vaccination recruits few new T cells.

TCRdb processed the RT-PCR reads anew with MiXCR; each CDR3 protein has one entry. Among hundreds of thousands of distinct CDR3 sequences, about 14% were seen once, and the ten largest hold around 7.3%. CDR1 and CDR2 (germline): LGHNA, YSLEER. J lost 6 bases, V lost 1 base, and 2 bases had no gene match. This CDR3 spans 14 amino acids. The sample in question was PBMCs from blood, obtained 14 to 15 days before vaccination. The origin of this receptor is a man aged 45-65 years who received an inactivated influenza vaccine. The V gene is TRBV4-3, the J gene TRBJ2-1, with 8 positions matching TRBD1. The CDR3 coding sequence is TGCGCCAGCAGCCAAGGACAGGGGATCAATGAGCAGTTCTTC. Its protein is CASSQGQGINEQFF.